This passage covers 10 T cell receptor beta chains from one sample sequenced in a study of blood T cell repertoires in COVID-19. Using immunoSEQ multiplex PCR, the repertoire was profiled, and TCRdb retains in-frame clones only, with some absent. The profile shows roughly 520,000 clones, around nine tenths of them singletons. The source material was PBMCs or T cells enriched from blood (not recorded which). All receptors come from a woman in her thirties or forties who had recovered from COVID-19.

The chain joins TRBV18 to TRBJ1-5, with a weak D call TRBD1 (6 bases). Trimming shortened V by 2 bases and J by 0 bases, and 14 bases separated the two germline ends. CDR1 is KGHSH and CDR2 is LQKENI in the germline V gene. There are 17 residues in the CDR3. In nucleotides, the CDR3 is TGTGCCAGCTCACCAACAGACACAGGGTATAGCAATCAGCCCCAGCATTTT. It encodes CASSPTDTGYSNQPQHF. Full variable domain (missing parts from reference TRBV18 and TRBJ1-5): NAGVMQNPRHLVRRRGQEARLRCSPMKGHSHVYWYRQLPEEGLKFMVYLQKENIIDESGMPKERFSAEFPKEGPSILRIQQVVRGDSAAYFCASSPTDTGYSNQPQHFGDGTRLSIL.

The chain is built from TRBV11-2 and TRBJ2-7; 7 positions match TRBD1. The V gene end was trimmed by 5 bases and the J gene end by 3 bases; junction bases not matched to a gene: 1. The CDR3 consists of 12 residues. From germline, CDR1 is SGHAT and CDR2 FQNNGV. The CDR3 loop is CASSGDSYEQYF. CDR3 DNA: TGTGCCAGCAGCGGGGACAGCTACGAGCAGTACTTC. Looking up the rest from reference TRBV11-2 and TRBJ2-7 gives the full variable domain: EAGVAQSPRYKIIEKRQSVAFWCNPISGHATLYWYQQILGQGPKLLIQFQNNGVVDDSQLPKDRFSAERLKGVDSTLKIQPAKLEDSAVYLCASSGDSYEQYFGPGTRLTVT.

This chain joins TRBV7-2 and TRBJ2-3; tentative D call: TRBD1 (6 bases). This CDR3 is built from 15 residues. V lost 9 bases and J 1 base, leaving 17 bases between the germline ends. The germline gives CDR1 SGHTA, CDR2 FQGNSA. For the CDR3, the DNA is TGTGCCAGTACAGGGTTACCGTCGGGCACAGATACGCAGTATTTT. It specifies CASTGLPSGTDTQYF.

CDR3 protein: CASTFLPGTSVYEQYF. CDR3 DNA: TGTGCCAGCACCTTCTTACCGGGGACTAGCGTCTACGAGCAGTACTTC. The J gene is TRBJ2-7, the V gene TRBV11-3, with TRBD2 identical over 10 bases. This CDR3 contains 16 residues. Trimming cost V 7 bases and J 3 bases; bases outside gene matches: 12. Germline lookup yields CDR1 SGHNT and CDR2 YENEEA.

The J gene is TRBJ1-2, the V gene TRBV27; maybe TRBD1 (5 bases). With 4 bases removed from V and 4 bases from J, the gap between germline ends came to 10 bases. The germline V gene encodes CDR1 MNHEY and CDR2 SMNVEV (reference sequence). The CDR3 is 13 residues long. Here the CDR3 reads CASSSRGIYGYTF. CDR3 coding DNA: TGTGCCAGCAGTTCTCGGGGGATCTATGGCTACACCTTC.

The rearrangement uses TRBV4-3 and TRBJ2-3; 12 bases are shared with TRBD2. Germline V gene sequence: CDR1 LGHNA, CDR2 YSLEER. This CDR3 has 17 residues. The J segment lost 3 bases and the V segment lost 1 base, leaving 5 bases of the junction unmatched. The CDR3 region has the DNA TGCGCCAGCAGCCAAGGCCCGCTAGCGGGAGGGACAGATACGCAGTATTTT. It codes for CASSQGPLAGGTDTQYF.

The chain has TRBV24-1 and TRBJ2-7; 10 bases are a match to TRBD1. The germline V gene encodes CDR1 KGHDR and CDR2 SFDVKD. This CDR3 comprises 16 residues. With 4 bases clipped from V and 0 bases from J, the junction kept 5 bases outside the gene matches. In DNA, the CDR3 is TGTGCCACCAGTGACCCTCGGACAGGGGGCTCCTACGAGCAGTACTTC. It is translated as CATSDPRTGGSYEQYF.

V and J are TRBV6-2 or TRBV6-3 and TRBJ1-1, with TRBD1 as a possible D gene (5 bases). Germline loops: CDR1 MNHEY, CDR2 SVGEGT. This CDR3 has 12 residues. The germline V and J ends were trimmed by 2 bases and 7 bases, with 8 bases remaining between them. DNA for the CDR3: TGTGCCAGCAGTTACACCCAGGGTGAAGCTTTCTTT. It is translated as CASSYTQGEAFF.

This clone showed up just once. The gene calls are TRBV3-1 (or the pseudogene TRBV3-2) and TRBJ2-1, with D possibly TRBD2 on 6 matching bases. From germline, CDR1 is LGHDT and CDR2 YNNKEL (reference sequence). The V end lost 0 bases, the J end lost 3 bases, and 15 bases lay between the germline ends. CDR3 length: 17 residues. CDR3 nucleotide sequence: TGTGCCAGCAGCCAAGATAGACGGGCGGGACTCTACAATGAGCAGTTCTTC. It specifies CASSQDRRAGLYNEQFF.

Remarks on this clone: The junction shows a germline mismatch at one end, possibly a read error. The chain uses TRBV10-3 and TRBJ1-5; no clear D gene. This CDR3 comprises 13 residues. Germline V gives CDR1 ENHRY, CDR2 SYGVKD. For the CDR3, the DNA is TGTGCCATTAGTGAAATAAGCAATCAGCCCCAGCATTTT. Protein sequence: CAISEISNQPQHF.